This TCR beta chain came from a study of beta chain features in type 1 diabetes. Study context: Examination covered almost 110,000,000 sorted cells spanning all samples. Notes on the study in general: VDJ junctions sequenced from type 1 diabetes patients showed fewer insertions and more deletions. Here, the possible influence of HLA type (on TCRB rearrangement) remained unresolved.

Via the markers CD45RO/CCR7/CD25/CD127/CD95/CD27, stem cell-like memory, regulatory, central memory and naive CD4+ cells were sorted. Of the isolated RNA, all was reverse transcribed, and so the sequenced material was expressed TCRB transcripts. The method was immunoSEQ multiplex PCR; TCRdb's version includes in-frame clones alone and lacks a portion of them. Among 200,000 to 300,000 clones listed, 68% were seen once. The V end lost 3 bases, the J end lost 5 bases, and 13 bases lay between the germline ends. This CDR3 region has 14 residues. CDR1 is SEHNR and CDR2 is FQNEAQ in the germline V gene (reference sequence). Comments on this clone: As yet, its antigen is unknown.

This clonotype was obtained from a man aged 30 to 45 in good health. Sequencing was carried out using naive CD4+ T cells from blood. The chain carries TRBV7-9 and TRBJ2-5; D is uncertain. The CDR3 sequence: CASSLRPRRETQYF. The CDR3 coding sequence is TGTGCCAGCAGCTTGAGGCCCCGCCGCGAGACCCAGTACTTC.